This is a list of T cell receptor beta chains from one sample in a study of CD8+ T cells in alopecia areata. This table comes from immunoSEQ multiplex PCR, and its TCRdb copy is limited to in-frame clones, with some not included. The table includes 95,000 to 150,000 clones, about 50% detected once. This sample comprised CD4+ T cells sorted from blood, obtained at week 4, from a patient treated with tofacitinib. These receptors were collected from a human donor with alopecia areata. Both conserved end residues are trimmed from each CDR3.

v_call cdr3_aa
TRBV7-2 ASSLGGSGAVIQY
TRBV29-1 SVAPGAGNTIY
TRBV29-1 SVGQRAYEQY
TRBV29-1 SVSDSYEQY
TRBV19 ASSKSGLTDTQY
TRBV30 AWSGDRGTEAF
TRBV4-1 ASSQDRGQSSGANVLT
TRBV29-1 SVEGRTNTEAF
TRBV7-2 ASSLATRSAQETQY
TRBV7-9 ASSSGTANSPLH
TRBV9 ASSREGGNQPQH
TRBV30 AWSSSDSSYGYT
TRBV30 AQGRVSGNTIY